This T cell receptor beta chain was recovered during a study of beta chain features in type 1 diabetes. Study conclusions and caveats: PCR might favor shorter templates, equally in patients and controls. Moderate but significant shortening of TCRB CDR3s was recorded in all four CD4+ subsets from Type 1 diabetes patients. Compared to healthy donors, patients appeared to have naive, central memory and Treg TCRB repertoires that were more alike.

Germline CDR1 and CDR2: SGHRS and YFSETQ. The CDR3 sequence is 16 residues long. V lost 0 bases and J lost 9; bases outside the gene matches: 11. CD45RO/CCR7/CD25/CD127/CD95/CD27 staining was used to isolate CD4+ naive, central memory, regulatory and stem cell-like memory cells by sorting. This clone was observed a handful of times. As yet, its antigen is unknown. Expressed TCRB transcripts were sequenced, since all the RNA that had been isolated was reverse transcribed. The method was immunoSEQ multiplex PCR; TCRdb's version includes in-frame clones alone and lacks a portion of them. This table holds around 340,000 clones, 7% to 9% found once.

The source material was central memory CD4+ T cells from blood. The V gene is TRBV5-1, the J gene TRBJ2-3, with TRBD1 matching 9 bases. The receptor's source is a woman between 18 and 30 years old in good health. The chain's CDR3 is CASSLGGTGQGVTQYF. CDR3 nucleotide sequence: TGCGCCAGCAGCTTGGGCGGGACGGGACAGGGCGTAACGCAGTATTTT.